Here is one TCR beta chain with its context. This entry belongs to a study of blood T cell repertoires in COVID-19. Source study methods: Reference gene primer amplification in the assay estimated nucleated cell counts. Repertoires were generated with immunoSEQ multiplex PCR, while TCRdb's copy carries only in-frame clones and drops some. The V and J calls and clone size were taken over from that table, and D and trimming were inferred from the DNA. This sample has around 160,000 clones, with over 80% found just once. The sample consisted of peripheral blood. The origin of this receptor is a woman aged 40 to 50 with active or convalescent COVID-19.

The CDR3 here is CASSLSPGDIQYF. The DNA for the CDR3 is TGCGCCAGCAGCTTATCTCCCGGGGACATTCAGTACTTC. This chain joins TRBV5-1 and TRBJ2-4; weak D call: TRBD2 (5 bases). Germline lookup yields CDR1 SGHRS and CDR2 YFSETQ. With 2 bases removed from V and 8 bases from J, the gap between germline ends came to 11 bases. The CDR3 has 13 residues.